This T cell receptor beta chain was sequenced during a study of spatial heterogeneity in lung cancer (dated by TCRdb to the late 2010s). In terms of the full investigation: Beta-chain transcripts were consistently detected in greater numbers than alpha-chain transcripts, which likely reflects a higher abundance of beta-chain transcripts. In tumor regions, TCR transcript counts showed a strong correlation with a T cell transcriptional module score derived from matched bulk RNA-seq. In the raw uncorrected reads, each unique combination of TCR and UMI appeared more than ten times on average. In non-small cell lung cancer, the study made a quantitative comparison of TCR alpha and beta repertoires among multiple tumor regions, matched nontumor lung and blood. The study linked features of the TCR repertoire to counts of nonsynonymous mutations, which were determined by whole-exome sequencing of tumor tissue. At surgery, both alpha and beta chains were TCR-sequenced in more than 200 tumor regions, approximately 64 matched nontumor lung samples and a few dozen PBMC samples. The full study reports these points: Confirming at a functional level the hypothesis that regional TCRs recognize regional mutations was considered to require additional single-cell paired TCR alpha and beta sequencing. TCR-seq coverage of tumor T cells was estimated at only roughly 7.7% for alpha chains and 13% for beta chains. Counts of ubiquitous and regional expanded TCRs correlated with counts of ubiquitous and regional nonsynonymous mutations, respectively. The tumor nonsynonymous mutation count correlated with the number of expanded intratumoral alpha and beta TCRs.

On this clonotype itself: Its target antigen remains unknown. No much larger clone exists at a distance of one base, and base qualities are not known. This beta chain is off target for a library built for alpha chains, so its abundance means little.

Libraries were built with 5' RACE. TCRdb names NextSeq 500 as the instrument used. In the TCR library protocol, a unique molecular identifier was attached to each TCR cDNA molecule so that PCR and sequencing errors could be corrected. The authors' analysis ran thus. TCR identification, UMI-based error correction and CDR3 extraction were all carried out with Decombinator tools. Expanded TCRs were defined as those above a frequency of 2 per 1,000, corresponding to the top 1% of the tumor frequency distribution. Expanded tumor TCRs statistically deemed absent (corrected P<0.05) from at least one tumor region were classed as regional, and all other expanded tumor TCRs were classed as ubiquitous. Renyi diversity was calculated using the R vegan package after each repertoire was subsampled 100 times to 5,000 TCRs. CDR3 similarity networks were constructed using string-kernel similarity of amino acid triplets, with links drawn between CDR3s whose pairwise similarity was above 0.82. The public reads were reanalyzed by TCRdb: fastp trimming at Q25, MiXCR alignment, in-frame beta chains only. Entries that share a CDR3 protein sequence are merged under the most common genes and DNA. Clone size and V and J calls follow TCRdb, not the original study. The sample records 12,000 to 15,000 distinct CDR3 sequences, approximately 4.5% of which are singletons. The ten most abundant clones make up 18% of the sample.

The V end gives up 10 bases and the J end 0 bases, leaving 2 bases in the junction not matched to a gene. CDR1 and CDR2 are drawn from the germline V gene (reference sequence): WNHNN, SYGVQD. The CDR3 starts with the cysteine, ends with the phenylalanine, and has 12 residues. The retained sequence is limited to the CDR3, 36 bases, with the frame set at the first base. In light of the paper, this sample's time point label describes: sample taken at primary tumor resection. Samples were obtained from about 75 patients with early-stage, untreated non-small cell lung cancer from the lung TRACERx cohort. TCR sequencing used whole RNA extracted from tumor and nontumor lung tissue, or from cryopreserved PBMC samples, without cell sorting. Only patients with enough RNA available from two or more tumor regions were chosen for TCR sequencing. Before being selected, tumor and adjacent nontumor lung specimens were reviewed by a lung pathologist.

This clonotype was sampled from a female donor with early-stage non-small cell lung cancer. The sample here was lung tumor tissue, taken at surgery. This chain is built from TRBV10-1 and TRBJ2-7; TRBD2 matches 8 bases in the middle. The CDR3 region has the sequence CAIGTSSYEQYF. The DNA reads TGCGCCATCGGGACTAGCTCCTACGAGCAGTACTTC.